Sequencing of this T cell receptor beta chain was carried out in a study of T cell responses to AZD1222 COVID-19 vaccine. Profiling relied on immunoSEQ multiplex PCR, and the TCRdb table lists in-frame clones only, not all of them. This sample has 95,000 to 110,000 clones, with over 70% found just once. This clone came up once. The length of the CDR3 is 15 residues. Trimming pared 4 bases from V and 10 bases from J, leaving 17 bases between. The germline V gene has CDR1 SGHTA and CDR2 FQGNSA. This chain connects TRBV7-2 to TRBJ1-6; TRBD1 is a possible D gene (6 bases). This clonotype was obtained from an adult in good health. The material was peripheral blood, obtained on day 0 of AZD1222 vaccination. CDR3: CASSSQTGGGSPLHF. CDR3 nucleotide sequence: TGTGCCAGCAGCTCCCAGACAGGTGGTGGATCACCCCTCCACTTT.